This T cell receptor (beta chain) was observed in a study of blood T cell repertoires in COVID-19. Study at large: The United States, Italy and Spain supplied acute and convalescent COVID-19 samples. T cells, B-cell-depleted T cells, or PBMCs provided the cDNA or gDNA that served as material.

This CDR3 is built from 13 residues. Germline V gives CDR1 LNHDA, CDR2 SQIVND (reference sequence). V lost 4 bases, J lost 3 bases, and 0 bases stayed unmatched. Authors' methods: Reference gene primer amplification in the assay estimated nucleated cell counts. TCRdb's table, derived via immunoSEQ multiplex PCR, lists solely in-frame clones and lacks some. The V and J calls and the clone size are those of that table, but D and trimming were determined from the DNA. The profile shows around 25,000 clones, 90% of them singletons. Sequenced material: peripheral blood. This chain links TRBV19 with TRBJ2-5; 9 bases are shared with TRBD1. This sequence originates from a man aged 65-85 years with acute or convalescent COVID-19. The CDR3 DNA is TGTGCCAGTAGTAGACAGGGGGAAGAGACCCAGTACTTC. This sequence encodes CASSRQGEETQYF.